This T cell receptor (beta chain) was recorded in a study of blood T cell repertoires in COVID-19. Enrolled during active infection, Seattle patients were then followed longitudinally. Trimming removed 7 bases from V and 3 bases from J, with 11 bases in between. The CDR3 runs 13 residues. Germline V gives CDR1 SNHLY, CDR2 FYNNEI. Generated by immunoSEQ multiplex PCR, the TCRdb table keeps only in-frame clones and is missing some. The sample holds about 200,000 clones, about 85% seen once. This sequence was found in a woman aged 40-49 years with COVID-19, enrolled during active disease. The sequencing sample was made of peripheral blood. The rearrangement uses TRBV2 and TRBJ2-3, with a possible D match to TRBD2 (5 bases). CDR3 bases: TGTGCCAGCATTGTAAGCGGTACAGATACGCAGTATTTT. Its protein product is CASIVSGTDTQYF.